This T cell receptor (beta chain) was captured in a study of PD-1 blockade in classical Hodgkin lymphoma. The wider study: A 3 mg/kg intravenous dose of nivolumab was received by patients every 2 weeks. Study-level findings and limits: By C4D1, CD4+ diversity increased significantly, especially in complete responders. Causes of the repertoire differences remain undefined, possibly disease activity or prior therapy.

As regards this clone: The antigen remains undetermined.

The germline V gene encodes CDR1 SGHTA and CDR2 FQGTGA. V was shortened by 0 bases and J by 5 bases, with 10 bases between the two germline ends. This CDR3 is built from 14 residues. Some clones are missing from TCRdb's copy, which holds only in-frame ones; the method was immunoSEQ multiplex PCR. The sample lists fewer than 30,000 clones, around four fifths seen once, with 20% to 25% in the top ten. The patients all showed relapse after autologous stem cell transplantation, while their brentuximab vedotin exposure varied. The source material was peripheral blood mononuclear cells (PBMCs), sampled before the second cycle of nivolumab. The sequence was obtained from a human donor with classical Hodgkin lymphoma. The chain uses TRBV7-3 and TRBJ2-5; D possibly corresponds to TRBD2 (5 bases). CDR3 protein: CASSLTEGGETQYF. DNA of the CDR3: TGTGCCAGCAGCTTAACCGAGGGCGGGGAGACCCAGTACTTC.